This T cell receptor beta chain was captured by sequencing in a study of blood T cell repertoires in COVID-19. Per the authors' pipeline: Amplified reference gene primers provided the basis for estimating nucleated cell counts. Libraries were prepared by immunoSEQ multiplex PCR; TCRdb keeps only in-frame clonotypes and omits some of them. V and J calls and clone size are copied from that table; D and trimming were computed from the DNA. The sample lists around 340,000 clones; roughly 90% were seen once. Enrolled through a virtual design, the participants were between roughly 18 and 95 years of age and came from 24 US areas. Assignment of participants to cohorts was predicated upon participant-reported clinical history. Individuals in the exposed group had encountered a COVID-19 case within 2 weeks preceding study entry. Deletions cut 5 bases from V and 6 bases from J, with 10 bases between. The CDR3 is 12 amino acids.

The receptor's source is a young woman who had been exposed to COVID-19. The gene calls are TRBV12-3 or TRBV12-4 and TRBJ1-1; TRBD1 is a possible D gene (5 bases). Sequencing was done on a sample of PBMCs or T cells enriched from blood (not recorded which). The CDR3 DNA reads as TGTGCCAGCAGTCGGGGGGAGGCTGAAGCTTTCTTT. Its protein is CASSRGEAEAFF.